The T cell receptor (beta chain) described here comes from a study of CXCR3-negative and CXCR3-positive naive CD8 T cells. Study-level points and caveats: Once cells were cryopreserved, CXCR3 expression went down partly, and most assays used fresh PBMCs.

With respect to this clonotype: Its specificity is not known.

TRB cDNA was prepared as libraries by UMI-labeled 5' RACE. TCRdb re-called the 5' RACE reads and shows each CDR3 protein once, DNA omitted. The sample table includes 92,000 or so distinct CDR3 sequences. Sequencing was performed on naive CXCR3- CD8+ T cells from blood. This sample's subset: CD45RO-CCR7+CD27+CD95- naive CD8+ T cells lacking CXCR3 (TNR3-). The source is a human donor in good health. Some clones in this sample may be carry-over from other donors' samples.

The CDR3 protein is CASSSWPSQSYEQYF. V gene TRBV5-1 combines with J gene TRBJ2-7. The V gene's germline CDR1 is SGHRS and CDR2 YFSETQ. The length of the CDR3 is 15 residues.